These 12 T cell receptor beta chains originate from one sample sequenced in a study of cytomegalovirus exposure and HLA in healthy donors. Using immunoSEQ multiplex PCR, the repertoire was profiled, and TCRdb retains in-frame clones only, with some absent. This table holds roughly 310,000 clones, roughly 90% found once. The specimen was PBMCs. The receptor source for this set is a man aged 25-45 years in good health and CMV-seronegative.

The chain uses TRBV7-2 and TRBJ2-2, with 7 bases that match TRBD1. Germline assignment: CDR1 SGHTA and CDR2 FQGNSA. V shed 1 base, J shed 2 bases, and the junction held 7 bases outside the gene matches. The CDR3 extends over 17 amino acids. The CDR3 loop reads CASSLGRQGLNTGELFF. In nucleotides, the CDR3 is TGTGCCAGCAGCTTAGGGAGACAGGGCCTTAACACCGGGGAGCTGTTTTTT. Looking up the rest from reference TRBV7-2 and TRBJ2-2 gives the full variable domain: GAGVSQSPSNKVTEKGKDVELRCDPISGHTALYWYRQSLGQGLEFLIYFQGNSAPDKSGLPSDRFSAERTGGSVSTLTIQRTQQEDSAVYLCASSLGRQGLNTGELFFGEGSRLTVL.

This clone has a single count. This sequence joins TRBV14 and TRBJ1-2; possibly TRBD1 for D (6 bases). This CDR3 spans 18 amino acids. V was shortened by 2 bases and J by 0 bases, with 19 bases between the two germline ends. CDR1 is SGHDN and CDR2 is FVKESK in the germline V gene. CDR3 coding DNA: TGTGCCAGCAGCCAAAAAGAGTTGGGGGCACGAGCTAACTATGGCTACACCTTC. Translating it yields CASSQKELGARANYGYTF.

The CDR3 region is CSVGGGTFRNSPLHF. CDR3 bases: TGCAGCGTGGGGGGGGGTACGTTTAGGAATTCACCCCTCCACTTT. The chain uses TRBV29-1 and TRBJ1-6; D may be TRBD1 (5 bases). CDR1 is SQVTM and CDR2 is ANQGSEA in the germline V gene. The V gene lost 6 bases and the J gene lost 7 bases, with 19 bases spanning the gap. CDR3 size: 15 residues.

This rearrangement joins TRBV7-9 to TRBJ1-6, with TRBD1 matching over 7 bases. The CDR3 totals 17 residues. V trimming: 5 bases; J trimming: 10 bases; junction bases outside the gene matches: 17. CDR1 SEHNR and CDR2 FQNEAQ come from the germline V gene (reference sequence). This chain's CDR3 is CASSRDSALRRESPLHF. The CDR3 DNA follows: TGTGCCAGCAGCCGGGACAGTGCCCTCCGAAGGGAGTCACCCCTCCACTTT. The full variable domain, rest sourced from reference TRBV7-9 and TRBJ1-6, is DTGVSQNPRHKITKRGQNVTFRCDPISEHNRLYWYRQTLGQGPEFLTYFQNEAQLEKSRLLSDRFSAERPKGSFSTLEIQRTEQGDSAMYLCASSRDSALRRESPLHFGNGTRLTVT.

The chain recombines TRBV11-2 with TRBJ1-6; D is uncertain. Germline loops: CDR1 SGHAT, CDR2 FQNNGV. V lost 4 bases and J 9 bases, leaving 10 bases between the germline ends. This CDR3 comprises 13 residues. The CDR3 region is CASSSRHASPLHF. The CDR3, as DNA: TGTGCCAGCAGCTCCCGACACGCTTCACCCCTCCACTTT.

The genes are TRBV5-4 and TRBJ2-7, with 7 bases matching TRBD2. Germline loops: CDR1 SGHNT, CDR2 YYREEE (reference sequence). CDR3 length: 14 residues. Unmatched junction bases numbered 10, after V lost 5 bases and J lost 5 bases. The CDR3 protein is CASRRESGDDEQYF. The CDR3 DNA follows: TGTGCCAGCAGACGGGAGAGCGGGGACGACGAGCAGTACTTC.

The CDR3 sequence: CASSDGAGTITQAAYEQYF. The DNA for the CDR3 is TGTGCCAGCAGTGATGGTGCAGGGACAATCACCCAGGCCGCCTACGAGCAGTACTTC. This rearrangement joins TRBV2 to TRBJ2-7, with D possibly TRBD1 on 6 matching bases. CDR1 SNHLY and CDR2 FYNNEI come from the germline V gene. The CDR3 spans 19 residues. Deletions cut 3 bases from V and 2 bases from J, with 26 bases between.

The chain recombines TRBV18 with TRBJ2-1, with D possibly matching TRBD2 (6 bases). The ends were cut back, 4 bases at V and 2 bases at J, with 12 bases in the middle. Per the germline V gene, CDR1 is KGHSH and CDR2 is LQKENI. The length of the CDR3 is 15 residues. CDR3 in amino acids: CASSLQWGAYNEQFF. Written as DNA, the CDR3 is TGTGCCAGCTCACTCCAGTGGGGGGCCTACAATGAGCAGTTCTTC. Full variable domain (outside the CDR3, taken from reference TRBV18 and TRBJ2-1): NAGVMQNPRHLVRRRGQEARLRCSPMKGHSHVYWYRQLPEEGLKFMVYLQKENIIDESGMPKERFSAEFPKEGPSILRIQQVVRGDSAAYFCASSLQWGAYNEQFFGPGTRLTVL.

The chain recombines TRBV6-1 with TRBJ1-2; TRBD1 is a possible D gene (6 bases). This CDR3 is 13 amino acids long. V gave up 7 bases and J gave up 2 bases, with 11 bases separating them. Germline V gene lookup returns CDR1 MNHNS and CDR2 SASEGT. Written as DNA, the CDR3 is TGTGCCAGCAAAACAGGGACGAACTATGGCTACACCTTC. Translated, it gives CASKTGTNYGYTF.

The chain uses TRBV10-3 and TRBJ2-7, with 11 positions matching TRBD1. The CDR3 runs to 15 residues. The V gene end was trimmed by 8 bases and the J gene end by 6 bases; junction bases not matched to a gene: 12. Germline CDR1 is ENHRY and CDR2 is SYGVKD. The chain's CDR3 is CAIAERDRGALEQYF. As DNA, the CDR3 is TGTGCCATCGCCGAACGGGACAGGGGGGCCCTCGAGCAGTACTTC.

The V call is TRBV18, the J call TRBJ1-2; perhaps TRBD1 as D (6 bases). The CDR3 runs 18 residues. Germline CDR1 is KGHSH and CDR2 is LQKENI. V shed 5 bases and J shed 2 bases, with 24 bases lying between them. CDR3 bases: TGTGCCAGCTCAGACGACATCTGGACAGCTGCGCGCAACTATGGCTACACCTTC. Encoded protein: CASSDDIWTAARNYGYTF. The full variable domain, completed using reference TRBV18 and TRBJ1-2, is NAGVMQNPRHLVRRRGQEARLRCSPMKGHSHVYWYRQLPEEGLKFMVYLQKENIIDESGMPKERFSAEFPKEGPSILRIQQVVRGDSAAYFCASSDDIWTAARNYGYTFGSGTRLTVV.

This clone was picked up a small number of times. This CDR3 is also generated by other DNA sequences in the sample. The rearrangement links TRBV18 to TRBJ1-1; D is undetermined. CDR3 length: 13 residues. Germline loops: CDR1 KGHSH, CDR2 LQKENI. Trimming took 2 bases from V and 1 from J, leaving 5 bases between them. Written as DNA, the CDR3 is TGTGCCAGCTCACCAACAACGAACACTGAAGCTTTCTTT. Translated: CASSPTTNTEAFF.